This record concerns one T cell receptor beta chain sequence. The antigen is unknown. The read ends 3 residues before the CDR3 terminus; that terminus is restored from the germline J gene. These data originate in a study of Tregs in tolerant kidney transplant recipients. Study findings and constraints: Antigen-driven expansion was suggested because donor-specific Tregs expanded more than all Tregs in tolerant patients. Biological reproducibility was not directly addressed in this study. Few patients were studied, so findings need validation in larger groups. Tregs expanded with activated donor B cells seemed most donor-specific.

The V end lost 3 bases, the J end lost 1 base, and 15 bases lay between the germline ends. Germline CDR1 DFQATT, CDR2 SNEGSKA (reference sequence). This CDR3 spans 15 amino acids. Recipients received nonmyeloablative bone marrow transplants from related graft donors, with transient mixed chimerism. Generated by immunoSEQ multiplex PCR, the TCRdb table keeps only in-frame clones and is missing some. This sample's table has more than 6,000 clones. This chain uses TRBV20-1 with TRBJ1-1; D is perhaps TRBD1 (6 bases). This specimen was CD4+ T cells from blood (PBMCs), taken 6 months after the transplant. This TCR came from a human patient who received a combined kidney and bone marrow transplant. Some T cells may possibly be graft donor cells. The CDR3 region is CSARASGTTNTEAFF. The part of the CDR3 DNA that was read is TGCAGTGCTAGGGCGTCGGGGACAACGAACACTGAA.